The text below deals with one TCR beta chain. These data are taken from a study of shared clonotypes between healthy human individuals. For the study at large: Every donor yielded three CD4 naive, three CD4 memory, two CD8 naive and one CD8 memory plate.

The table came from immunoSEQ multiplex PCR; TCRdb's copy has only in-frame clones and leaves some out. The table has 1,400,000 or so clones, approximately 98.5% seen once. Free of recent acute infections or vaccinations, the donors were healthy HIV-negative adults. Trimming removed 3 bases at V and 4 bases at J, with 9 bases between. Germline loops: CDR1 MDHEN, CDR2 SYDVKM. This CDR3 has 13 residues. The receptor was derived from a young man in good health. The chain carries TRBV28 and TRBJ1-2; D unclear. What was sequenced was naive CD4+ T cells sorted from blood. Stated subset: CD45RA+ positively selected. The CDR3 loop is CASSFGVTYGYTF. The CDR3 region has the DNA TGTGCCAGCAGTTTCGGGGTGACCTATGGCTACACCTTC.